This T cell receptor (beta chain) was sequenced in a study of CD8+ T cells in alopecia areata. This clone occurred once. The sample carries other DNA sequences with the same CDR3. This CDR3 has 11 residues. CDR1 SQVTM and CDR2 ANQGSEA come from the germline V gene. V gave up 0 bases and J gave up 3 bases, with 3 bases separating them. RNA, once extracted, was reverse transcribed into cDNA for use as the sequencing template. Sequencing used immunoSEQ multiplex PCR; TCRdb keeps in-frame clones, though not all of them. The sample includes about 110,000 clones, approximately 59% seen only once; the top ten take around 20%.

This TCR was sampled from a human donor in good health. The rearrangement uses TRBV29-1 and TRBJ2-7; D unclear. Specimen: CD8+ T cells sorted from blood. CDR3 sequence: CSVEDSYEQYF. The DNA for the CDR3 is TGCAGCGTTGAAGACAGCTACGAGCAGTACTTC.